A selection of T cell receptor beta chains follows, all from one sample in a study of technical replicates of blood from a handful of donors. Measured with immunoSEQ multiplex PCR; TCRdb has only the in-frame clones, and not every one. The data hold about 80,000 clones, with roughly 90% observed a single time. The sample consisted of T cells isolated from PBMCs. The receptors shown here come from a human donor in good health. Each CDR3 is given with its conserved first and last residue. The D gene is left open where the match is weak. Rows give clone size only sometimes, using once, few, many, or a class for an expanded clone.

NA TRBJ2-7 TRBV30 NA TGTGCCTGGAGTGTGCTCACAGGTTCCTCTGACGAGCAGTACTTC CAWSVLTGSSDEQYF
NA TRBJ1-5 TRBV4-2 NA TGTGCCAGCAGCCCAGAGACCGGGACAAAGACTCAGCCCCAGCATTTT CASSPETGTKTQPQHF
NA TRBJ2-4 TRBV14 NA TGTGCCAGCAGCCAAGATACAACCCTAGCCAAAAACATTCAGTACTTC CASSQDTTLAKNIQYF
NA TRBJ2-5 TRBV7-8 once TGTGCCAGCAGCTTAGGAAGAGGGTTTGAGACCCAGTACTTC CASSLGRGFETQYF
NA TRBJ1-3 TRBV30 NA TGTGCCTGGAGTTATGGGCTATTAAACTCTGGAAACACCATATATTTT CAWSYGLLNSGNTIYF
NA TRBJ2-7 TRBV11-3 NA TGTGCCAGCGAATCAGGCCCCTACGAGCAGTACTTC CASESGPYEQYF
NA TRBJ2-7 TRBV28 once TGTGCCAGCAGCGCGCCGGGAGTCTACGAGCAGTACTTC CASSAPGVYEQYF
NA TRBJ2-7 TRBV30 NA TGTGCCTGGAGTAGGAAGGGGGTGCAGTACTTC CAWSRKGVQYF
TRBD2 TRBJ2-7 TRBV27 NA TGTGCCAGCAGTTTAAGGGCGGGAGGGCTCGAGCAGTACTTC CASSLRAGGLEQYF
NA TRBJ2-1 TRBV11-3 NA TGTGCCAGCAGCCCCTCGACTAGGGAGTACAATGAGCAGTTCTTC CASSPSTREYNEQFF
NA TRBJ2-1 TRBV5-1 NA TGCGCCAGCAGCTTGGTTACGGGTCCCTCCTACAATGAGCAGTTCTTC CASSLVTGPSYNEQFF
NA TRBJ2-7 TRBV30 NA TGTGCCTGGAGTGTTAGTGCGACCTACGAGCAGTACTTC CAWSVSATYEQYF
TRBD2 TRBJ2-1 TRBV13 NA TGTGCCAGCAGCTTTGGACTAGCGAAAGACAATGAGCAGTTCTTC CASSFGLAKDNEQFF
TRBD1 TRBJ1-1 TRBV7-2 NA TGTGCCAGCAGCTTAAGCGGACAGGGGAACACTGAAGCTTTCTTT CASSLSGQGNTEAFF
TRBD1 TRBJ2-7 TRBV6-6 once TGTGCCAGCAGTTCCCAAGACAGGGGACACGAGCAGTACTTC CASSSQDRGHEQYF
NA TRBJ2-7 TRBV4-2 once TGTGCCAGCAGCCAAGACCCGGGACTTGTTTACGAGCAGTACTTC CASSQDPGLVYEQYF
TRBD1 TRBJ2-1 TRBV7-9 NA TGTGCCAGCAGCCCGGACAGGGTTGAGGGCGAGCAGTTCTTC CASSPDRVEGEQFF
NA TRBJ1-4 TRBV18 NA TGTGCCAGCTCACCAGGGGGCGCGAATGAAAAACTGTTTTTT CASSPGGANEKLFF
TRBD1 TRBJ1-1 TRBV7-8 NA TGTGCCAGCAGCGCGACAGGGGTGGGCACTGAAGCTTTCTTT CASSATGVGTEAFF
NA TRBJ1-3 TRBV28 NA TGTGCCAGCAGTTTGGAGATCTCTGGAAACACCATATATTTT CASSLEISGNTIYF
NA TRBJ2-1 TRBV11-2 NA TGTGCCAGCAGCTTACACGGTGAGCAGTTCTTC CASSLHGEQFF
NA TRBJ2-1 TRBV25-1 NA TGTGCCAGCAGTGAATACGGGGGCTACAATGAGCAGTTCTTC CASSEYGGYNEQFF
NA TRBJ2-3 TRBV11-2 NA TGTGCCAGCAGCTTATCTTACTGGGCCACAGATACGCAGTATTTT CASSLSYWATDTQYF
NA TRBJ2-7 TRBV28 NA TGTGCCACCAGGTATAGGAGGTACGAGCAGTACTTC CATRYRRYEQYF
NA TRBJ2-3 TRBV12-5 NA TGTGCTAGTGGTTTGGTACGCGGGGAGGCAGATACGCAGTATTTT CASGLVRGEADTQYF
NA TRBJ2-7 TRBV19 NA TGTGCCAGTAGTCAATTGGGGCGCATTAAGGCCTCCTACGAGCAGTACTTC CASSQLGRIKASYEQYF
TRBD1 TRBJ2-1 TRBV10-3 NA TGTGCCATCAGTGAGTCGATCGGGACAGGGACAAGTATTACCTACAATGAGCAGTTCTTC CAISESIGTGTSITYNEQFF
TRBD1 TRBJ2-7 TRBV7-8 NA TGTGCCAGCAGCCCACGACAGGGGGAAATTGGCGACGAGCAGTACTTC CASSPRQGEIGDEQYF
TRBD2 TRBJ2-2 TRBV28 NA TGTGCCAGCAGCCAGCCGGGACTAGCGGCCGGGGAGCTGTTTTTT CASSQPGLAAGELFF
NA TRBJ2-1 TRBV7-2 NA TGTGCCAGCAGACCTCGGACTTCCTACAATGAGCAGTTCTTC CASRPRTSYNEQFF
NA TRBJ2-3 TRBV14 NA TGTGCCAGCAGCCAAGGAGTGACAGATACGCAGTATTTT CASSQGVTDTQYF
TRBD2 TRBJ2-3 TRBV5-1 NA TGCGCCAGCAGCTTGGCAGGGACTAGCGGGAGGGCCAGGGCAGATACGCAGTATTTT CASSLAGTSGRARADTQYF
NA TRBJ2-1 TRBV9 NA TGTGCCAGCAGCGCTCAAGCTCTGAGCTCCTACAATGAGCAGTTCTTC CASSAQALSSYNEQFF
TRBD1 TRBJ1-2 TRBV10-2 NA TGCGCCAGCAGGGTGGAGCAGGGGGCTGGCTACACCTTC CASRVEQGAGYTF
NA TRBJ2-3 TRBV7-2 NA TGTGCCAGCAGCTCCTGGGTAGCGGAGAGCACAGATACGCAGTATTTT CASSSWVAESTDTQYF
TRBD1 TRBJ1-3 TRBV6-5 NA TGTGCCAGCAGTCCAGGGGGCGAAGACGGAAACACCATATATTTT CASSPGGEDGNTIYF
TRBD1 TRBJ1-2 TRBV7-9 once TGTGCCAGCAGCTTAGGATCCGGGACAGGGATAGGCCAGGGCTACACCTTC CASSLGSGTGIGQGYTF
NA TRBJ2-1 TRBV5-1 NA TGCGCCAGCAGCTTGGACGCCAGCTCCTACAATGAGCAGTTCTTC CASSLDASSYNEQFF
NA TRBJ1-1 TRBV14 few TGTGCCAGCAGCCAACCTAGAAGGGGGAGCACTGAAGCTTTCTTT CASSQPRRGSTEAFF
TRBD2 TRBJ2-1 TRBV29-1 NA TGCAGCGCCTCAACGACTAGCGGGAGAGAATACAATGAGCAGTTCTTC CSASTTSGREYNEQFF
TRBD1 TRBJ1-2 TRBV28 NA TGTGCCAGCATTAGACAGGGGAGTGAGAATGGCTACACCTTC CASIRQGSENGYTF
TRBD2 TRBJ2-3 TRBV9 NA TGTGCCAGCAGCGTATCCGGCGGGAGAGGCACAGATACGCAGTATTTT CASSVSGGRGTDTQYF
NA TRBJ1-2 TRBV7-2 NA TGTGCCAGCAGCCTGCTACCTCTTAACTATGGCTACACCTTC CASSLLPLNYGYTF
NA TRBJ1-4 TRBV18 NA TGTGCCAGCTCACCGTCCGGGACTGTAGAGGAAAAACTGTTTTTT CASSPSGTVEEKLFF
TRBD2 TRBJ2-2 TRBV19 NA TGTGCCACCACTAGCGGGCAGAACACCGGGGAGCTGTTTTTT CATTSGQNTGELFF
NA TRBJ1-1 TRBV27 NA TGTGCCAGCAGTATCCAAATGAACACTGAAGCTTTCTTT CASSIQMNTEAFF
NA TRBJ2-2 TRBV19 NA TGTGCCAGTCACCAAAGGACAGACACCGGGGAGCTGTTTTTT CASHQRTDTGELFF
NA TRBJ2-2 TRBV12-2 once TGTGCAAGTCGCTTCATTAGGGGGCCCTCGAACACCGGGGAGCTGTTTTTT CASRFIRGPSNTGELFF
NA TRBJ1-1 TRBV7-8 NA TGTGCCAGCAGCCCGACGACAGGAACGGGGACTGAAGCTTTCTTT CASSPTTGTGTEAFF
NA TRBJ2-3 TRBV19 once TGTGCCAGTAGTATCTACTCCGGGTCCGTAGGCGCAGATACGCAGTATTTT CASSIYSGSVGADTQYF
TRBD1 TRBJ1-2 TRBV25-1 NA TGTGCCAGCAGTCCCCGAACCGGGGACAGCTTTCTCTATGGCTACACCTTC CASSPRTGDSFLYGYTF
NA TRBJ1-2 TRBV6-6 NA TGTGCCAGCAGTCAACTCTCTGGCTACACCTTC CASSQLSGYTF
TRBD2 TRBJ2-3 TRBV4-1 NA TGCGCCAGCAGCCAAATAGCGGGTATCAGCACAGATACGCAGTATTTT CASSQIAGISTDTQYF
NA TRBJ1-4 TRBV27 NA TGTGCCAGCAGTTTAGGGGGCGTGAGTGAAAAACTGTTTTTT CASSLGGVSEKLFF